The 29 T cell receptor beta chains below all came from one sample that was sequenced in a study of blood T cell repertoires in COVID-19. Method: immunoSEQ multiplex PCR; TCRdb's copy keeps in-frame clones and lacks some. The sample has about 20,000 clones, about nine tenths seen once. The sequenced sample consisted of PBMCs or T cells enriched from blood (not recorded which). These receptor sequences come from a woman aged 25 to 39 who had recovered from COVID-19.

In DNA form, the CDR3 reads TGTGCCAGCAGCGAAGGGGGACAGGGGGCGATGGGTGGCTACACCTTC. This sequence encodes CASSEGGQGAMGGYTF. The chain carries TRBV9 and TRBJ1-2; 12 positions match TRBD1. Trimming at V came to 3 bases and at J to 7 bases, leaving 10 bases not matched to a gene. Germline V lookup: CDR1 SGDLS, CDR2 YYNGEE. The CDR3 is 16 residues long.

This chain links TRBV7-3 with TRBJ1-1, with D possibly TRBD1 on 6 matching bases. This CDR3 has 14 residues. Germline values: CDR1 SGHTA, CDR2 FQGTGA. V gave up 5 bases and J gave up 1 base, with 11 bases separating them. CDR3 nucleotide sequence: TGTGCCAGCAGCGAACAGGGTGCGAACACTGAAGCTTTCTTT. Translation gives CASSEQGANTEAFF.

The chain couples TRBV7-7 to TRBJ1-2; TRBD1 might be the D (6 bases). The CDR3 contains 15 residues. The V and J ends lost 9 bases and 3 bases respectively, with 20 bases between them. The germline CDR1 and CDR2 sequences are SSHAT and FNYEAQ (reference sequence). The CDR3 DNA reads TGTGCCAGGTTAGACCGGGGGGCCGGGGACTATGGCTACACCTTC. Encoded protein: CARLDRGAGDYGYTF.

The V and J genes are TRBV6-5 and TRBJ1-2; D perhaps matches TRBD1 (6 bases). The germline gives CDR1 MNHEY, CDR2 SVGAGI. This CDR3 spans 13 amino acids. V was pared by 5 bases and J by 4 bases, with 11 bases between. The CDR3 loop is CASSSGRGYGYTF. CDR3 nucleotides: TGTGCCAGCAGTAGCGGCAGGGGCTATGGCTACACCTTC.

The gene calls are TRBV6-1 and TRBJ1-2; TRBD1 might be the D (5 bases). CDR1 MNHNS and CDR2 SASEGT come from the germline V gene. V was shortened by 3 bases and J by 11 bases, with 13 bases between the two germline ends. CDR3 length equals 12 residues. CDR3 residues: CASSDAITGYTF. For the CDR3, the DNA is TGTGCCAGCAGTGACGCAATAACAGGATACACCTTC.

This clone was picked up a small number of times. J is TRBJ1-4 and V is TRBV4-3, with 8 positions matching TRBD1. Germline CDR1 and CDR2: LGHNA and YSLEER. The CDR3 runs to 17 residues. Germline trimming cut 0 bases from V and 5 bases from J; bases unmatched to any gene: 8. CDR3 coding DNA: TGCGCCAGCAGCCAAGAAGGACGGACAGGGCCAAATGAAAAACTGTTTTTT. Translated, it gives CASSQEGRTGPNEKLFF.

This chain joins TRBV6-2 or TRBV6-3 and TRBJ2-5, with TRBD2 matching 7 bases. Unmatched junction bases numbered 6, after V lost 1 base and J lost 4 bases. Germline CDR1 is MNHEY and CDR2 is SVGEGT. The CDR3 sequence is 15 residues long. CDR3 sequence (DNA): TGTGCCAGCAGTTACTTAGAGGCGGGGGTAGAGACCCAGTACTTC. Translated, it gives CASSYLEAGVETQYF.

V and J are TRBV18 and TRBJ2-5; D remains ambiguous. V shed 0 bases and J shed 5 bases, with 10 bases lying between them. The CDR3 loop spans 14 amino acids. Germline V gives CDR1 KGHSH, CDR2 LQKENI. In DNA form, the CDR3 reads TGTGCCAGCTCACCACCGATTAGTGTGGAGACCCAGTACTTC. It is translated as CASSPPISVETQYF. The full variable domain, rest sourced from reference TRBV18 and TRBJ2-5, is NAGVMQNPRHLVRRRGQEARLRCSPMKGHSHVYWYRQLPEEGLKFMVYLQKENIIDESGMPKERFSAEFPKEGPSILRIQQVVRGDSAAYFCASSPPISVETQYFGPGTRLLVL.

This chain uses TRBV6-2 or TRBV6-3 with TRBJ2-7; 9 bases fit TRBD1. Losses at the gene ends were 5 bases for V and 0 bases for J; bases not matched to a gene: 5. Germline V gene data show CDR1 as MNHEY and CDR2 as SVGEGT. The CDR3 loop spans 15 amino acids. The CDR3 reads CASSTPGQGSYEQYF. CDR3 in DNA: TGTGCCAGCAGTACTCCGGGACAGGGCTCCTACGAGCAGTACTTC.

V usage is TRBV2 and J usage is TRBJ1-2; TRBD1 matches at 12 bases. Germline V CDR1 and CDR2: SNHLY, FYNNEI. The CDR3 is 15 amino acids. The V and J ends lost 4 bases and 8 bases, in that order; junction bases with no gene match: 8. The CDR3 sequence: CASSVQRGTGGGYTF. CDR3 DNA: TGTGCCAGCAGTGTTCAGCGCGGGACAGGGGGCGGCTACACCTTC. The full variable domain, rest sourced from reference TRBV2 and TRBJ1-2, is EPEVTQTPSHQVTQMGQEVILRCVPISNHLYFYWYRQILGQKVEFLVSFYNNEISEKSEIFDDQFSVERPDGSNFTLKIRSTKLEDSAMYFCASSVQRGTGGGYTFGSGTRLTVV.

The CDR3 DNA is TGCAGCGTCCGGACAGGGGACTATGGCTACACCTTC. Its protein is CSVRTGDYGYTF. The chain uses TRBV29-1 and TRBJ1-2; 9 nucleotides line up with TRBD1. V lost 6 bases to trimming and J lost 3 bases; unmatched junction nucleotides: 2. The CDR3 runs to 12 residues. Germline loops: CDR1 SQVTM, CDR2 ANQGSEA.

This rearrangement joins TRBV9 to TRBJ2-3, with TRBD2 matching 14 bases. CDR1 SGDLS and CDR2 YYNGEE come from the germline V gene. The CDR3 has 16 amino acids. V gave up 3 bases and J gave up 11 bases; unmatched junction bases: 11. The CDR3 loop is CASSGTSGGLRPVQYF. The DNA of the CDR3 is TGTGCCAGCAGCGGGACTAGCGGGGGGTTACGCCCTGTGCAGTATTTT.

This chain connects TRBV30 to TRBJ1-4; 9 nucleotides line up with TRBD1. The length of the CDR3 is 15 residues. Losses at the gene ends were 1 base for V and 4 bases for J; bases not matched to a gene: 4. Per germline, CDR1 GTSNPN and CDR2 SVGIG (reference sequence). The CDR3 sequence: CAWSAGQGHNEKLFF. The CDR3, as DNA: TGTGCCTGGAGTGCCGGACAGGGGCATAATGAAAAACTGTTTTTT. The whole variable domain, filled in from reference TRBV30 and TRBJ1-4, reads SQTIHQWPATLVQPVGSPLSLECTVEGTSNPNLYWYRQAAGRGLQLLFYSVGIGQISSEVPQNLSASRPQDRQFILSSKKLLLSDSGFYLCAWSAGQGHNEKLFFGSGTQLSVL.

V usage is TRBV2 and J usage is TRBJ1-4, with 7 nucleotides matching TRBD1. The germline V gene has CDR1 SNHLY and CDR2 FYNNEI. The CDR3 has 17 amino acids. V dropped 4 bases and J dropped 8; count of bases not matched to a gene: 16. CDR3 region: CASSAEDRRASREKLFF. The CDR3 DNA sequence: TGTGCCAGCAGTGCCGAGGACAGGAGGGCCAGTAGGGAAAAACTGTTTTTT.

The chain carries TRBV5-6 and TRBJ1-2; a possible D gene is TRBD1 (5 bases). CDR3 size: 14 residues. Trimming took 4 bases from V and 4 from J, leaving 14 bases between them. Germline V lookup: CDR1 SGHDT, CDR2 YYEEEE. The DNA of the CDR3 is TGTGCCAGCAGCCGACGACAGTCTCCCTATGGCTACACCTTC. The encoded protein is CASSRRQSPYGYTF.

The V call is TRBV9, the J call TRBJ2-1; tentatively, D is TRBD1 (5 bases). The CDR3 runs to 16 residues. The germline gives CDR1 SGDLS, CDR2 YYNGEE. Trimming pared 0 bases from V and 3 bases from J, leaving 13 bases between. The CDR3 region has the DNA TGTGCCAGCAGCGTAGCTAAGGGGATAAACTACAATGAGCAGTTCTTC. Protein sequence: CASSVAKGINYNEQFF.

This clone was seen only once. This sequence joins TRBV24-1 and TRBJ2-7, with 8 bases lining up with TRBD1. J was trimmed by 6 bases and V by 5 bases; bases with no gene match: 14. Germline loops: CDR1 KGHDR, CDR2 SFDVKD. This CDR3 is 16 amino acids long. In DNA, the CDR3 is TGTGCCACCAGTGGGTCGGACAGGGCATATCTAGGCGAGCAGTACTTC. This codes for CATSGSDRAYLGEQYF.

J is TRBJ2-7 and V is TRBV11-1; TRBD1 matches 10 bases. Germline V gives CDR1 SGHAT, CDR2 FQDESV (reference sequence). The CDR3 has 16 residues. J was trimmed by 3 bases and V by 2 bases; bases with no gene match: 7. This CDR3 reads CASSLRDRGISYEQYF. In nucleotides, the CDR3 is TGTGCCAGCAGCTTACGGGACAGGGGTATCAGCTACGAGCAGTACTTC.

The chain couples TRBV13 to TRBJ2-3; D gene uncertain. The germline V gene encodes CDR1 PRHDT and CDR2 FYEKMQ (reference sequence). This CDR3 comprises 14 residues. V was cut by 2 bases and J by 5 bases, with 11 bases left in between. CDR3 region: CASSLQALVDTQYF. CDR3 bases: TGTGCCAGCAGCTTACAGGCCCTCGTAGATACGCAGTATTTT.

V usage is TRBV5-4 and J usage is TRBJ1-2; D gene uncertain. V lost 0 bases, J lost 2 bases, and 11 bases lay in between. The CDR3 has 15 residues. Germline-derived CDR1 and CDR2 are SGHNT and YYREEE (reference sequence). The CDR3 DNA follows: TGTGCCAGCAGCTTGGATCAGGTGTCGAACTATGGCTACACCTTC. Protein sequence: CASSLDQVSNYGYTF.

This clone has a single count. The V and J genes are TRBV11-2 and TRBJ2-5; the match to TRBD1 covers 11 bases. V shed 0 bases, J shed 5 bases, and the junction held 5 bases outside the gene matches. This CDR3 is 16 amino acids long. Germline CDR1 reads SGHAT; CDR2 reads FQNNGV. The CDR3 region has the DNA TGTGCCAGCAGCTTAGATGGGACAGGGGGAGTGGAGACCCAGTACTTC. It specifies CASSLDGTGGVETQYF.

The J gene is TRBJ2-7, the V gene TRBV5-4; D uncertain. The V end was cut by 2 bases, the J end by 0 bases, with 3 bases between. Germline V lookup: CDR1 SGHNT, CDR2 YYREEE (reference sequence). This CDR3 region has 12 residues. Here the CDR3 reads CASSFGSYEQYF. DNA of the CDR3: TGTGCCAGCAGCTTCGGCTCCTACGAGCAGTACTTC.

V gene TRBV6-4 combines with J gene TRBJ2-1, with 11 bases that match TRBD2. This CDR3 has 15 residues. CDR1 and CDR2 from the germline V gene are MRHNA and SNTAGT. V trimming: 5 bases; J trimming: 13 bases; junction bases outside the gene matches: 13. CDR3 DNA: TGTGCCAGCAGTCCCTTCCTAGCGGGGGGTCAGTCCCAGTTCTTC. Amino acid sequence: CASSPFLAGGQSQFF.

This clone was counted between two and nine times. The chain uses TRBV10-3 and TRBJ2-7; D is perhaps TRBD1 (6 bases). CDR1 is ENHRY and CDR2 is SYGVKD in the germline V gene. V was cut by 6 bases and J by 4 bases, with 13 bases left in between. The CDR3 has 13 amino acids. The CDR3 loop is CAISWDTKYEQYF. The CDR3 DNA reads TGTGCCATCAGCTGGGACACTAAGTACGAGCAGTACTTC.

CDR3 protein: CASSLEGRVNQPQHF. The CDR3 bases are TGTGCCAGCAGCTTGGAGGGCAGGGTCAATCAGCCCCAGCATTTT. The rearrangement joins TRBV5-6 to TRBJ1-5; maybe TRBD1 (5 bases). CDR3 size: 15 residues. Trimming stripped 0 bases from V and 3 bases from J, with 10 bases between. The germline V gene encodes CDR1 SGHDT and CDR2 YYEEEE.

The rearrangement links TRBV19 to TRBJ1-1, with D possibly being TRBD1 (6 bases). CDR1 LNHDA and CDR2 SQIVND come from the germline V gene (reference sequence). Trimming removed 1 base from V and 5 bases from J, with 8 bases in between. This CDR3 has 13 amino acids. For the CDR3, the DNA is TGTGCCAGTAGTATAGGCAGGGGTACTGAAGCTTTCTTT. Its protein is CASSIGRGTEAFF.

The chain carries TRBV4-2 and TRBJ2-1; maybe TRBD2 (7 bases). The CDR3 is 16 amino acids. Trimming cost V 1 base and J 4 bases, with 14 bases left between them. Germline V CDR1 and CDR2: LGHNA, YNFKEQ. Here the CDR3 reads CASSQVGGARYNEQFF. Here the CDR3 DNA reads TGTGCCAGCAGCCAAGTGGGGGGGGCCCGGTACAATGAGCAGTTCTTC.

The V and J genes are TRBV24-1 and TRBJ2-1; no clear D gene. Germline CDR1 KGHDR, CDR2 SFDVKD. The CDR3 is 12 amino acids. V lost 2 bases, J lost 9 bases, and 7 bases lay in between. CDR3 nucleotide sequence: TGTGCCACCAGTGATTCACTTTTTGAGCAGTTCTTC. Translation: CATSDSLFEQFF.

This clone was seen a single time. The chain carries TRBV5-1 and TRBJ2-5; 13 nucleotides agree with TRBD2. In germline, CDR1 is SGHRS, CDR2 YFSETQ. The CDR3 has 15 amino acids. Unmatched junction bases numbered 3, after V lost 3 bases and J lost 4 bases. In DNA, the CDR3 is TGCGCCAGCAGCTCGACTAGCGGGGGGTCAGAGACCCAGTACTTC. This sequence encodes CASSSTSGGSETQYF.